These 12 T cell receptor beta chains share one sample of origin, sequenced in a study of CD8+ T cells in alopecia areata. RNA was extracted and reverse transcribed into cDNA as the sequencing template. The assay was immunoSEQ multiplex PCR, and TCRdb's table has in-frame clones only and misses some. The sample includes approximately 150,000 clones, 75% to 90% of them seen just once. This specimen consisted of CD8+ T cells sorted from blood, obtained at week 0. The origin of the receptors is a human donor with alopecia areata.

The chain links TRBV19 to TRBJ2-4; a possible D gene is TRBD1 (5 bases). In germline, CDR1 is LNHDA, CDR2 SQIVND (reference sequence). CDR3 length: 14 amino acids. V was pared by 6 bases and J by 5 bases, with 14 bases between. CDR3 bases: TGTGCCAGTAGCGGTTGGACATCCCAAAACATTCAGTACTTC. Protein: CASSGWTSQNIQYF.

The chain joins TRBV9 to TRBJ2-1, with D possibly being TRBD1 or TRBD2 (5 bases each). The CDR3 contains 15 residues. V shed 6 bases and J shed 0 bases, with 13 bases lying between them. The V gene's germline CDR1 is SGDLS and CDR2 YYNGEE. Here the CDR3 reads CASTRDADSYNEQFF. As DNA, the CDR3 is TGTGCCAGCACCCGGGACGCCGACTCCTACAATGAGCAGTTCTTC.

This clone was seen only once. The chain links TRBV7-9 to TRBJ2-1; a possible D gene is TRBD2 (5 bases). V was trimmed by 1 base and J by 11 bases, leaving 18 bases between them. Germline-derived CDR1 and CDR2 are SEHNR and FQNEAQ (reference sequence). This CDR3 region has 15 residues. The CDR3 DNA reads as TGTGCCAGCAGCTTAGGTGGACTCGACAAAGGGAAGCAGTTCTTC. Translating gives CASSLGGLDKGKQFF.

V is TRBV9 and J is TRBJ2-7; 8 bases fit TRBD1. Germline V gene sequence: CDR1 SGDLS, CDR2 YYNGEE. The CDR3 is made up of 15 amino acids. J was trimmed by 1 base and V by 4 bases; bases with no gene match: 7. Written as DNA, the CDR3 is TGTGCCAGCAGCCCAGGACAGGGAATTTCCTACGAGCAGTACTTC. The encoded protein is CASSPGQGISYEQYF.

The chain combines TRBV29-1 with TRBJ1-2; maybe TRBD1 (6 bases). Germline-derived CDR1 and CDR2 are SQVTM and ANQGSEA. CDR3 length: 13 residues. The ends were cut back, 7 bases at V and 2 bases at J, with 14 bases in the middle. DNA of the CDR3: TGCAGCGCACGACGACAGGACAACTATGGCTACACCTTC. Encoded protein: CSARRQDNYGYTF.

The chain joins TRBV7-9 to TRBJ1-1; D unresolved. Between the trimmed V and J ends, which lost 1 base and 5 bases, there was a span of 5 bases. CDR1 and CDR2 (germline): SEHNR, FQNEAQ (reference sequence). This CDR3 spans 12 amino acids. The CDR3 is CASSLVRTEAFF. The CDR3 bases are TGTGCCAGCAGCTTAGTAAGGACTGAAGCTTTCTTT. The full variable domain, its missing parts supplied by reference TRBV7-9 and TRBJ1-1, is DTGVSQNPRHKITKRGQNVTFRCDPISEHNRLYWYRQTLGQGPEFLTYFQNEAQLEKSRLLSDRFSAERPKGSFSTLEIQRTEQGDSAMYLCASSLVRTEAFFGQGTRLTVV.

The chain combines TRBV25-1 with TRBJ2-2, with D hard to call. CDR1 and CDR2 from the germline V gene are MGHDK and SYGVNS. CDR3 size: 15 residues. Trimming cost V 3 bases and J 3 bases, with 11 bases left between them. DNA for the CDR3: TGTGCCAGCAGTGAGCCTGGCAGACACACCGGGGAGCTGTTTTTT. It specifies CASSEPGRHTGELFF.

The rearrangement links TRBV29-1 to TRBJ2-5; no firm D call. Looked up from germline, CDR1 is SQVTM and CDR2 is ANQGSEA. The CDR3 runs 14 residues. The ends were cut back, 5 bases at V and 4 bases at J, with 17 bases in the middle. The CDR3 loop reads CSVRALAPVETQYF. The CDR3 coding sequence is TGCAGCGTTAGGGCGCTGGCGCCGGTAGAGACCCAGTACTTC.

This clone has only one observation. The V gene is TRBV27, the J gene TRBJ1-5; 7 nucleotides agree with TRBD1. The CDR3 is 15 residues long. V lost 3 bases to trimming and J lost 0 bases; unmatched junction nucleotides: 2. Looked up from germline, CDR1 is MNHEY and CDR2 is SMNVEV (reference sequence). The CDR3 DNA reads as TGTGCCAGCAGTTTGACAGGGTATAGCAATCAGCCCCAGCATTTT. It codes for CASSLTGYSNQPQHF.

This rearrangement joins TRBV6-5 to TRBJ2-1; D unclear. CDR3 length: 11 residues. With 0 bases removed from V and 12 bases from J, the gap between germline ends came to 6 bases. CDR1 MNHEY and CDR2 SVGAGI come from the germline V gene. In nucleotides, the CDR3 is TGTGCCAGCAGTTACTCGGGTCTGCAGTTCTTC. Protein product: CASSYSGLQFF.

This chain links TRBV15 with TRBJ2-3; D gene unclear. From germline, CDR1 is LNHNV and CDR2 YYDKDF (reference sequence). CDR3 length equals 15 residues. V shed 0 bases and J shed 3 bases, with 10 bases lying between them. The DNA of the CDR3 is TGTGCCACCAGCAGAGAGACGACCTCAACAGATACGCAGTATTTT. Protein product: CATSRETTSTDTQYF. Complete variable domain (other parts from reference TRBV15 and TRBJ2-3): DAMVIQNPRYQVTQFGKPVTLSCSQTLNHNVMYWYQQKSSQAPKLLFHYYDKDFNNEADTPDNFQSRRPNTSFCFLDIRSPGLGDTAMYLCATSRETTSTDTQYFGPGTRLTVL.

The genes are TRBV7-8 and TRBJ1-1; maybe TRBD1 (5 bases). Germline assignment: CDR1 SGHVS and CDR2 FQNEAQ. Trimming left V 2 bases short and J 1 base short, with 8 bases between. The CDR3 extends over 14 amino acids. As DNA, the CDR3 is TGTGCCAGCAGCTTAATAGGACAGAACACTGAAGCTTTCTTT. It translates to CASSLIGQNTEAFF. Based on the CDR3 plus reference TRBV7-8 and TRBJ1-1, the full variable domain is GAGVSQSPRYKVAKRGQDVALRCDPISGHVSLFWYQQALGQGPEFLTYFQNEAQLDKSGLPSDRFFAERPEGSVSTLKIQRTQQEDSAVYLCASSLIGQNTEAFFGQGTRLTVV.